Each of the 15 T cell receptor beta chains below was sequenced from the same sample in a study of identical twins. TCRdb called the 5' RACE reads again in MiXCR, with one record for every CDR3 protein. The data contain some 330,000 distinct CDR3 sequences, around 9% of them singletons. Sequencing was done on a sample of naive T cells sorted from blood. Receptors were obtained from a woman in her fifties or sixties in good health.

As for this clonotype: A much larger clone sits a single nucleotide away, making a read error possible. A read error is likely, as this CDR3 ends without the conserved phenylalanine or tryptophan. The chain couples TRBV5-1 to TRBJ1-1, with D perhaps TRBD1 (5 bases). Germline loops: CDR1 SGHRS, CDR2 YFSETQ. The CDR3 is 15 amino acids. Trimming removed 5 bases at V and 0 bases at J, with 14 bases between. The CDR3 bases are TGCGCCAGCAGTACAGGACGCCCCATGAACACTGAAGCTTTCGTT. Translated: CASSTGRPMNTEAFV.

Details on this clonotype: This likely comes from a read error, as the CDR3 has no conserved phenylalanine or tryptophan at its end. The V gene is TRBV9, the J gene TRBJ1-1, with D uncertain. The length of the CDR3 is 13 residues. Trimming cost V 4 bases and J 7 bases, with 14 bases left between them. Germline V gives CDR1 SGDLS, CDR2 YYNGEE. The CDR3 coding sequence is TGTGCCAGCAGCCCCCTTCCTCGGGGTGAAGCTTTCCTT. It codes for CASSPLPRGEAFL.

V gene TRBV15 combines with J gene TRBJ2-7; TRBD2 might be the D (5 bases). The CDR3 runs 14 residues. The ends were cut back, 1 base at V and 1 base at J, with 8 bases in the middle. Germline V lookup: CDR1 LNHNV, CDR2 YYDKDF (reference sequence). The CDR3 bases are TGTGCCACCAGCAGAGGAGGGAATTCCTACGAGCAGTACGTC. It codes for CATSRGGNSYEQYV.

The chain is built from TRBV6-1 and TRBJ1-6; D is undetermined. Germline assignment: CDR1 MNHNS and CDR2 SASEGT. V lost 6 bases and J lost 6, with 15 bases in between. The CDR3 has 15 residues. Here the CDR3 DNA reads TGTGCCAGCAGCCGACTGTTGGATGTTAATTCACCCCTCCACTTT. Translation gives CASSRLLDVNSPLHF.

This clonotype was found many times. CDR3 sequence (DNA): TGTGCCAGCAAGGAGCGGGAGGGGAACACCGGGGAGCTGTTTTTT. It translates to CASKEREGNTGELFF. The chain joins TRBV2 to TRBJ2-2, with 10 bases matching TRBD2. J lost 1 base, V lost 7 bases, and 3 bases had no gene match. The CDR3 consists of 15 residues. Germline V gene data show CDR1 as SNHLY and CDR2 as FYNNEI. The full variable domain, its missing parts supplied by reference TRBV2 and TRBJ2-2, is EPEVTQTPSHQVTQMGQEVILRCVPISNHLYFYWYRQILGQKVEFLVSFYNNEISEKSEIFDDQFSVERPDGSNFTLKIRSTKLEDSAMYFCASKEREGNTGELFFGEGSRLTVL.

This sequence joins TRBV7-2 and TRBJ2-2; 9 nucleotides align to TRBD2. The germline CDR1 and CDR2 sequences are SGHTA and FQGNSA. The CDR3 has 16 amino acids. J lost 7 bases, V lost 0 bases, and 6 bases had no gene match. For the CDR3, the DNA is TGTGCCAGCAGCTTAGCTAGCGGGAGAGGTTTCGGGGAGCTGTTTTTT. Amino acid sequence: CASSLASGRGFGELFF. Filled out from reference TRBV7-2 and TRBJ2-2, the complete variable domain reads GAGVSQSPSNKVTEKGKDVELRCDPISGHTALYWYRQSLGQGLEFLIYFQGNSAPDKSGLPSDRFSAERTGGSVSTLTIQRTQQEDSAVYLCASSLASGRGFGELFFGEGSRLTVL.

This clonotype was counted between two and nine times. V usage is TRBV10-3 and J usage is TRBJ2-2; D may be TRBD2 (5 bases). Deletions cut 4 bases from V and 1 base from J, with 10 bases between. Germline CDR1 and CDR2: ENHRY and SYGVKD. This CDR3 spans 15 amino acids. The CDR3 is CAISGGRQNTGELFF. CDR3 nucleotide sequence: TGTGCCATCAGTGGTGGGAGACAGAACACCGGGGAGCTGTTTTTT.

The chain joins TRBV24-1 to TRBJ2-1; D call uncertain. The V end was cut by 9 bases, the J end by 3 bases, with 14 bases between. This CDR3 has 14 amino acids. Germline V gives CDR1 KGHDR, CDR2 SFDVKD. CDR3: CATHWRGIYNEQFF. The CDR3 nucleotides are TGTGCCACCCATTGGCGTGGGATCTACAATGAGCAGTTCTTC.

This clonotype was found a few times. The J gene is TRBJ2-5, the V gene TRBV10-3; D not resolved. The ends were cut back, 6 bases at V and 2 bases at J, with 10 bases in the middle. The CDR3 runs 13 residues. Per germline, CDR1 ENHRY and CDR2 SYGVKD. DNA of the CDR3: TGTGCCATCAGGGCGGAAGTACAAGAGACCCAGTACTTC. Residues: CAIRAEVQETQYF.

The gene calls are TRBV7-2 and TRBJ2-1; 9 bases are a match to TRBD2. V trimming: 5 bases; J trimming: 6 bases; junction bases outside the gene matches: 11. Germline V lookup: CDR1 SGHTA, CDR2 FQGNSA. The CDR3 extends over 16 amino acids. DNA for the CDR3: TGTGCCAGCAGCCCCTATAGCGGGAGACCCTCCAATGAGCAGTTCTTC. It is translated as CASSPYSGRPSNEQFF.

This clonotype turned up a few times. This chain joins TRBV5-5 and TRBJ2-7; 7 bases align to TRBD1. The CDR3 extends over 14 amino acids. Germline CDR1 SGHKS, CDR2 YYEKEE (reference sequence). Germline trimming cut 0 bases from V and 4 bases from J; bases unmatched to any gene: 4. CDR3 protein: CASSLGTGEYEQYV. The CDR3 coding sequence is TGTGCCAGCAGCTTGGGTACAGGGGAGTACGAGCAGTACGTC.

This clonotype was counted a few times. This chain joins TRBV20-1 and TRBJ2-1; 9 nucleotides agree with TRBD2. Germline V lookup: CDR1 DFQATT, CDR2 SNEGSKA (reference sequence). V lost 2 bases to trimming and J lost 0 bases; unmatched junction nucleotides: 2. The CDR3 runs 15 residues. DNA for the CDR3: TGCAGTGCTAGAATTAGCGGGAGCTCCTACAATGAGCAGTTCTTC. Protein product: CSARISGSSYNEQFF.

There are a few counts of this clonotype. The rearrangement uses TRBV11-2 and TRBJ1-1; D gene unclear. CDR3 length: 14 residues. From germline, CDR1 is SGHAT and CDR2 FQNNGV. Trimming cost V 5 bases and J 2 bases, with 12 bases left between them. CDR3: CASSLWRDNTEAFF. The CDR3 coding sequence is TGTGCCAGCAGCCTTTGGAGGGATAACACTGAAGCTTTCTTT.

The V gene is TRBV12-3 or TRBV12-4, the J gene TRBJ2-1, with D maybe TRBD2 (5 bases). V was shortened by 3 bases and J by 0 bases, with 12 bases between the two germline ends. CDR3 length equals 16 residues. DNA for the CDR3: TGTGCCAGCAGTTTTGGGCTGCGGGTCTCCTACAATGAGCAGTTCTTC. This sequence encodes CASSFGLRVSYNEQFF.

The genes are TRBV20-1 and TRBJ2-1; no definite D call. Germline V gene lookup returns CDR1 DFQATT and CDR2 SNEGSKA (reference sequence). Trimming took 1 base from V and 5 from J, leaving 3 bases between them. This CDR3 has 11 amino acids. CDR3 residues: CSARAHNEQFF. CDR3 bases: TGCAGTGCTAGAGCCCACAATGAGCAGTTCTTC.